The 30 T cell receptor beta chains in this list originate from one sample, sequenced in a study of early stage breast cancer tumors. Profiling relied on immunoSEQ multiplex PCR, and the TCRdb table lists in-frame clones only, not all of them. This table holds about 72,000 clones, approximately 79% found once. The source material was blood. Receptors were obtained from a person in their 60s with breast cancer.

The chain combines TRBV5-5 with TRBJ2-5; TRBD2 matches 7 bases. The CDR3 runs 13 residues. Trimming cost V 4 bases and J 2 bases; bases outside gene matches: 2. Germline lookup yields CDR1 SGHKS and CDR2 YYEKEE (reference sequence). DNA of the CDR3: TGTGCCAGCAGCCTCGGGGGGCAAGAGACCCAGTACTTC. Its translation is CASSLGGQETQYF. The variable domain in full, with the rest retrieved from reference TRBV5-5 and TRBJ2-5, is DAGVTQSPTHLIKTRGQQVTLRCSPISGHKSVSWYQQVLGQGPQFIFQYYEKEERGRGNFPDRFSARQFPNYSSELNVNALLLGDSALYLCASSLGGQETQYFGPGTRLLVL.

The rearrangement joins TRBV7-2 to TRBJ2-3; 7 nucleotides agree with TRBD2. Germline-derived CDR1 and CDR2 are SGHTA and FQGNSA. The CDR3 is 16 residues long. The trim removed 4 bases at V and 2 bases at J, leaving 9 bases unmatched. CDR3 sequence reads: CASSWLSLADTDTQYF. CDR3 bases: TGTGCCAGCAGCTGGCTGTCGCTAGCGGACACAGATACGCAGTATTTT.

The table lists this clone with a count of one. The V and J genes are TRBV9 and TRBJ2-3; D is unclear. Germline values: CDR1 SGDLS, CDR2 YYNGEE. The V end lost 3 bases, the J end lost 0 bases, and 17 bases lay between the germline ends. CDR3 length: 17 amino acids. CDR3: CASSGVIGGASTDTQYF. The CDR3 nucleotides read TGTGCCAGCAGCGGGGTGATCGGCGGCGCTAGCACAGATACGCAGTATTTT.

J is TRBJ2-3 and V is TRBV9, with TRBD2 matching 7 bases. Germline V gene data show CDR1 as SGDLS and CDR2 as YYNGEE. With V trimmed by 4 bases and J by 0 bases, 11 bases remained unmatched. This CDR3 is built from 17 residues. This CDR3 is CASSLGAGRTSTDTQYF. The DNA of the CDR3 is TGTGCCAGCAGCCTGGGAGCGGGACGCACTAGCACAGATACGCAGTATTTT.

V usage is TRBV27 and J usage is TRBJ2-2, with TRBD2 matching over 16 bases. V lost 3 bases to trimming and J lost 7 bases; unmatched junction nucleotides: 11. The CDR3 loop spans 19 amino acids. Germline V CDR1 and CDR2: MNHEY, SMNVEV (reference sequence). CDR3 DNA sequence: TGTGCCAGCAGTTTCCCCACGGGACTAGCGGGGGGGCGGATCGGGGAGCTGTTTTTT. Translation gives CASSFPTGLAGGRIGELFF.

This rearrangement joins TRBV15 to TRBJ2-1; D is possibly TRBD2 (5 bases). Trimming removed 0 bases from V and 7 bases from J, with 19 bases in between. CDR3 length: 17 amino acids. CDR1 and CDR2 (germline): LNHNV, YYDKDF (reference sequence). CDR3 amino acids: CATSRDLVTDFRNEQFF. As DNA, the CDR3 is TGTGCCACCAGCAGAGATTTAGTGACGGACTTTAGGAATGAGCAGTTCTTC.

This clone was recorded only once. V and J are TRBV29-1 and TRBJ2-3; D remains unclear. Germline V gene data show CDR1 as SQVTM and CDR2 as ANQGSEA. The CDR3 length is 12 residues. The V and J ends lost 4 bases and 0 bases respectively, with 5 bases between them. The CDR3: CSVGHSTDTQYF. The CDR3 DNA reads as TGCAGCGTTGGGCATAGCACAGATACGCAGTATTTT.

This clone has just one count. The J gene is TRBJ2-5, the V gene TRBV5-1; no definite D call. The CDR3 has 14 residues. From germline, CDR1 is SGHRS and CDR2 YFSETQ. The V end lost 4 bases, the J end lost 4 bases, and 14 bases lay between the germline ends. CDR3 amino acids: CASSDAQVSETQYF. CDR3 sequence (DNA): TGCGCCAGCAGCGACGCTCAGGTTTCAGAGACCCAGTACTTC.

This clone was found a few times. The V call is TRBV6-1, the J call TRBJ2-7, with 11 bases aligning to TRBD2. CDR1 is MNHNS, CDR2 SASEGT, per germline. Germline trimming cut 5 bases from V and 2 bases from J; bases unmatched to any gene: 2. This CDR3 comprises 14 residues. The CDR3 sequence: CASSRLAGTYEQYF. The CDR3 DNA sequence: TGTGCCAGCAGTCGACTAGCGGGGACCTACGAGCAGTACTTC.

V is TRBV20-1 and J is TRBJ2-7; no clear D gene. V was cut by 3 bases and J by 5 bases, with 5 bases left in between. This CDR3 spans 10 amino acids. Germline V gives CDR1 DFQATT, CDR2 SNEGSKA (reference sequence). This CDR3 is CSASRDEQYF. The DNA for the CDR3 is TGCAGTGCTAGTCGGGACGAGCAGTACTTC.

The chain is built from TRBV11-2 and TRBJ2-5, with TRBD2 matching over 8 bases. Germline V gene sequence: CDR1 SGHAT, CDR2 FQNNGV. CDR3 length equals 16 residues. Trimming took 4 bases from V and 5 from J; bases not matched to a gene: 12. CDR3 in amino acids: CASSSARSGAGETQYF. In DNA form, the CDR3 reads TGTGCCAGCAGCTCCGCCCGTAGCGGGGCGGGGGAGACCCAGTACTTC.

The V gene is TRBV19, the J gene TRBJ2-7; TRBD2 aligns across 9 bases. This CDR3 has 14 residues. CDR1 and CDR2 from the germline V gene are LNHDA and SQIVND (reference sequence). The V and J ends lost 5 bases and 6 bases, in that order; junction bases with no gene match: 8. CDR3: CASSRTSDTGEQYF. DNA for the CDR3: TGTGCCAGTAGTCGGACTAGCGACACTGGCGAGCAGTACTTC.

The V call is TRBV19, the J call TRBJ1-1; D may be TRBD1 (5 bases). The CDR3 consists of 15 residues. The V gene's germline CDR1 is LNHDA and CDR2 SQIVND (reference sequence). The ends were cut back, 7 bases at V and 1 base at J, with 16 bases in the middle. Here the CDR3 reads CASTDQGGGNTEAFF. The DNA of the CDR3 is TGTGCCAGTACGGATCAAGGTGGGGGGAACACTGAAGCTTTCTTT.

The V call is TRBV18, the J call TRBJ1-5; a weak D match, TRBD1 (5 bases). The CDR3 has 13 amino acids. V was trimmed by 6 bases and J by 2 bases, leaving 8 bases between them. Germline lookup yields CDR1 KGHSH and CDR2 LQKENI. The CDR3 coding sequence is TGTGCCAGCTCGGGGGGGGGCAATCAGCCCCAGCATTTT. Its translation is CASSGGGNQPQHF. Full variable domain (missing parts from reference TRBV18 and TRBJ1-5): NAGVMQNPRHLVRRRGQEARLRCSPMKGHSHVYWYRQLPEEGLKFMVYLQKENIIDESGMPKERFSAEFPKEGPSILRIQQVVRGDSAAYFCASSGGGNQPQHFGDGTRLSIL.

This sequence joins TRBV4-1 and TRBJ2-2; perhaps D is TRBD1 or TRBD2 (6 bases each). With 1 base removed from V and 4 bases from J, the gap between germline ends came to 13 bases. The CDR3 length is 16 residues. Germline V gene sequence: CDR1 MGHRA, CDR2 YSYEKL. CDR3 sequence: CASSQAGDFITGELFF. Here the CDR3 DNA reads TGCGCCAGCAGCCAAGCAGGGGACTTCATCACCGGGGAGCTGTTTTTT.

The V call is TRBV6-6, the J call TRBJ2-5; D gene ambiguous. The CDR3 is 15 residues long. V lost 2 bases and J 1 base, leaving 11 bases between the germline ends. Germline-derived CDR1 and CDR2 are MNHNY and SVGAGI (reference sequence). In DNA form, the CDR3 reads TGTGCCAGCAGTTACGCTGACCTAATCCAAGAGACCCAGTACTTC. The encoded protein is CASSYADLIQETQYF.

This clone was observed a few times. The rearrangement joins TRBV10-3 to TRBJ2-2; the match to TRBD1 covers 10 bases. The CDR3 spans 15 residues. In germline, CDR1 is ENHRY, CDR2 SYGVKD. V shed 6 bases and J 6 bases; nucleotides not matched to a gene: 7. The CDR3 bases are TGTGCCATCAGGGGGCCGGGACAGGGGCCCGGGGAGCTGTTTTTT. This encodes CAIRGPGQGPGELFF.

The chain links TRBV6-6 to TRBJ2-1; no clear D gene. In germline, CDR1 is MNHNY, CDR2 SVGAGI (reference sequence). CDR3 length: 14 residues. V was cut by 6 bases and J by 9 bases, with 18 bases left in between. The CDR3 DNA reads TGTGCCAGCAGCGTCCTAGGTGGGTCGGGTGAGCAGTTCTTC. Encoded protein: CASSVLGGSGEQFF.

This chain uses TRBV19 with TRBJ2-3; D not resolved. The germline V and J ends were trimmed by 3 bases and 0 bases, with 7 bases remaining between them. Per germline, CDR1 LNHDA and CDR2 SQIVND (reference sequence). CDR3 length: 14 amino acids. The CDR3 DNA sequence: TGTGCCAGTAGTATCACGGCTAGCACAGATACGCAGTATTTT. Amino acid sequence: CASSITASTDTQYF.

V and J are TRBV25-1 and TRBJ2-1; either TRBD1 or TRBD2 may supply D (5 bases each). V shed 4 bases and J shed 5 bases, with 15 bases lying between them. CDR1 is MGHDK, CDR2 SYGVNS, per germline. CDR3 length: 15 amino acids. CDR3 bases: TGTGCCAGCAGTGCCCCGACAGCACTAGACAATGAGCAGTTCTTC. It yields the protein CASSAPTALDNEQFF.

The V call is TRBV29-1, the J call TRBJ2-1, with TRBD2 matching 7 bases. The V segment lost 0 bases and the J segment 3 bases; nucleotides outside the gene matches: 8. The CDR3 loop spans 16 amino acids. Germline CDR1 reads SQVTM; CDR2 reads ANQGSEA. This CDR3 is CSVEDLGGRGYNEQFF. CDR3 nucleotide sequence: TGCAGCGTTGAAGATCTTGGCGGGAGAGGCTACAATGAGCAGTTCTTC.

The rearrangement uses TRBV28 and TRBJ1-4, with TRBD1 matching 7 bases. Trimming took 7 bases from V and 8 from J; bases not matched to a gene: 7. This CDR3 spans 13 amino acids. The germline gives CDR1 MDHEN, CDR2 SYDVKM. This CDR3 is CASTEQGLEKLFF. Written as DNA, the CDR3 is TGTGCCAGCACGGAACAGGGGTTAGAAAAACTGTTTTTT.

The CDR3 region has the DNA TGTGCCATCAGTGAGTCGACTCAGGGGGGAGAGACAGCTTTCTTT. This codes for CAISESTQGGETAFF. The V gene is TRBV10-3, the J gene TRBJ1-1; TRBD1 agrees at 7 bases. The CDR3 contains 15 residues. J gave up 10 bases and V 0 bases, and 11 bases lay outside the gene matches. Per the germline V gene, CDR1 is ENHRY and CDR2 is SYGVKD.

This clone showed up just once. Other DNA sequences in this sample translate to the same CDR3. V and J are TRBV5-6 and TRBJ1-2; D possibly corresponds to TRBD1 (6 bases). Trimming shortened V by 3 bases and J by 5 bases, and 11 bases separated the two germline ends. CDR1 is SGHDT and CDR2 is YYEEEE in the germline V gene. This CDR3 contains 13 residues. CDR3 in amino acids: CASSSGQLYGYTF. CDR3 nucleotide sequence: TGTGCCAGCAGCTCCGGACAGCTGTATGGCTACACCTTC.

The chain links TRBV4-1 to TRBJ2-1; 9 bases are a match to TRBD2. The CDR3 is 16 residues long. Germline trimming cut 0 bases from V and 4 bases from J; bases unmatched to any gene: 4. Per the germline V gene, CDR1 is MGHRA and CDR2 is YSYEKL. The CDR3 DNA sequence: TGCGCCAGCAGCCAAGAGGAAGCGGGAGGTTACAATGAGCAGTTCTTC. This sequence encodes CASSQEEAGGYNEQFF.

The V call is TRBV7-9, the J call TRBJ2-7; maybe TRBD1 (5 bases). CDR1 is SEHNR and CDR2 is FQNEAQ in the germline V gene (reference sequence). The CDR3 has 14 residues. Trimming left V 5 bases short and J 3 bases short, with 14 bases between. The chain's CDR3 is CASSADTPHYEQYF. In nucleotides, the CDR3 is TGTGCCAGCAGCGCGGACACCCCCCACTACGAGCAGTACTTC.

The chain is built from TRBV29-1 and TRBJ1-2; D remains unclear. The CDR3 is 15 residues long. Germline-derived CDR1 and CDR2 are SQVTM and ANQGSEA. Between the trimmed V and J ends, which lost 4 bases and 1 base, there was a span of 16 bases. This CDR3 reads CSVVGRPTLNYGYTF. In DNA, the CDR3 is TGCAGCGTTGTTGGCAGGCCTACACTTAACTATGGCTACACCTTC.

CDR3 sequence (DNA): TGTGCCAGCAGTTTGAGGCAGGGGTTTTACAATGAGCAGTTCTTC. Amino acids: CASSLRQGFYNEQFF. This rearrangement joins TRBV27 to TRBJ2-1, with TRBD1 as a possible D gene (6 bases). The CDR3 length is 15 residues. V was cut by 3 bases and J by 4 bases, with 13 bases left in between. Germline assignment: CDR1 MNHEY and CDR2 SMNVEV (reference sequence).

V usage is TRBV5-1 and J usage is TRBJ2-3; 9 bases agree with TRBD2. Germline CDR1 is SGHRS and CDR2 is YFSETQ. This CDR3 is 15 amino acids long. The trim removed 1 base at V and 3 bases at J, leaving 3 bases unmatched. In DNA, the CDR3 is TGCGCCAGCAGCTTGAAGGCGGGAGGGACAGATACGCAGTATTTT. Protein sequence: CASSLKAGGTDTQYF. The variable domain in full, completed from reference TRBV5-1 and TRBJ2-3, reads KAGVTQTPRYLIKTRGQQVTLSCSPISGHRSVSWYQQTPGQGLQFLFEYFSETQRNKGNFPGRFSGRQFSNSRSEMNVSTLELGDSALYLCASSLKAGGTDTQYFGPGTRLTVL.

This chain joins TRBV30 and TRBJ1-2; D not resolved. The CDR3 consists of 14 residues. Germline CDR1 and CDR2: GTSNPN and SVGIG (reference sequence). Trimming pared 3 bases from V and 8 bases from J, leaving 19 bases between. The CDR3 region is CAWRLSGQHFGYTF. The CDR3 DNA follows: TGTGCCTGGAGATTATCGGGTCAGCACTTCGGCTACACCTTC.